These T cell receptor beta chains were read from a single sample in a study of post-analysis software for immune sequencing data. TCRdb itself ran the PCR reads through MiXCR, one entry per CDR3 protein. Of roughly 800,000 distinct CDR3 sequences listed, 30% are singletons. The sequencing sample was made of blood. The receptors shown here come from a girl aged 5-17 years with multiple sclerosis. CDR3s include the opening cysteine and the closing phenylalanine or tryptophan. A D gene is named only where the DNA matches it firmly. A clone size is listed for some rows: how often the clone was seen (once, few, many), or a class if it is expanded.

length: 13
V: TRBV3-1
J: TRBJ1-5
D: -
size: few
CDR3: CASSQGTSQPQHF
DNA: TGTGCCAGCAGCCAAGGGACCTCTCAGCCCCAGCATTTT

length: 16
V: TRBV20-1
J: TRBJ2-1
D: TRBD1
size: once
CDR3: CSARDLGDREIGEQFF
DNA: TGCAGTGCTAGAGATCTTGGGGACAGGGAAATTGGTGAGCAGTTCTTC

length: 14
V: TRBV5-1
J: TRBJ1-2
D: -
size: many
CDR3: CASSLGTSNYGYTF
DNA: TGCGCCAGCAGCTTGGGGACTTCTAACTATGGCTACACCTTC

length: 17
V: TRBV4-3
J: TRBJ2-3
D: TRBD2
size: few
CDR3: CASSQDNRPSGRATQYF
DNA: TGCGCCAGCAGCCAAGATAATAGGCCTAGCGGGAGGGCCACGCAGTATTTT

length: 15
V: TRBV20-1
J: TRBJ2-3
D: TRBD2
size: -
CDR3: CSAPTSGGRTDTQYF
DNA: TGCAGTGCCCCGACTAGCGGGGGAAGAACAGATACGCAGTATTTT

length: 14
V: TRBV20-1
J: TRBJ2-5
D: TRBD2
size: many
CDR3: CSAADLAGLETQYF
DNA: TGCAGTGCTGCTGATCTAGCGGGATTAGAGACCCAGTACTTC

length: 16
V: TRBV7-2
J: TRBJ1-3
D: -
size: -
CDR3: CASSLGSADSGNTIYF
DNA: TGTGCCAGCAGCTTAGGGTCGGCAGACTCTGGAAACACCATATATTTT

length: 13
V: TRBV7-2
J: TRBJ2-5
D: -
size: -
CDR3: CASSRDFEETQYF
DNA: TGTGCCAGCAGCCGGGACTTCGAAGAGACCCAGTACTTC

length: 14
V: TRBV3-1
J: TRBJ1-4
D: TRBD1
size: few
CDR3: CASSDRGPGEKLFF
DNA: TGTGCCAGCAGCGACAGGGGTCCGGGCGAAAAACTGTTTTTT

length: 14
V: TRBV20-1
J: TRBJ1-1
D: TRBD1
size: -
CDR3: CSAEYSGGATEAFF
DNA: TGCAGTGCTGAGTATTCAGGGGGGGCCACTGAAGCTTTCTTT

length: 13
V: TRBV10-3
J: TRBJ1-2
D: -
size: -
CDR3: CAISDIRIYGYTF
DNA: TGTGCCATCAGTGATATACGGATATATGGCTACACCTTC

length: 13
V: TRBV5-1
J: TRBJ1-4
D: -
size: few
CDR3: CASSPGSNEKLFF
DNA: TGCGCCAGCAGCCCGGGGAGTAATGAAAAACTGTTTTTT

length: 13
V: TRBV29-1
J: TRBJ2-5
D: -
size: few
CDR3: CSVEDRRLETQYF
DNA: TGCAGCGTTGAAGATCGTCGGCTAGAGACCCAGTACTTC

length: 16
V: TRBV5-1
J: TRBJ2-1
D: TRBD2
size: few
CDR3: CASSWRLAGANNEQFF
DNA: TGCGCCAGCAGCTGGAGACTAGCGGGGGCCAACAATGAGCAGTTCTTC

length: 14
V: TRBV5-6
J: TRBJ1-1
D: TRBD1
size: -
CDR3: CASAQGTGVTEAFF
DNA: TGTGCCAGCGCCCAGGGGACAGGGGTAACTGAAGCTTTCTTT

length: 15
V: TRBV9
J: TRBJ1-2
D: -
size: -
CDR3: CASSVEPGTGYGYTF
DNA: TGTGCCAGCAGCGTAGAACCTGGGACGGGTTATGGCTACACCTTC

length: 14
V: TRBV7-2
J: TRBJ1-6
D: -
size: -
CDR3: CASSSPGMRSPLHF
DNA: TGTGCCAGCAGCTCTCCAGGGATGCGCTCACCCCTCCACTTT

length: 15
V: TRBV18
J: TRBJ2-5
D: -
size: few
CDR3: CASSPPVTVEETQYF
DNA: TGTGCCAGCTCACCACCGGTGACAGTAGAAGAGACCCAGTACTTC

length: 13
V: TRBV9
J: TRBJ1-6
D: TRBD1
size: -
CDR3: CASSRGGVSPLHF
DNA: TGTGCCAGCAGCCGAGGGGGCGTTTCGCCCCTCCACTTT

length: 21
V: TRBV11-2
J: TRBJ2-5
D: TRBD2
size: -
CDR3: CASSPLLPGALAGGSQETQYF
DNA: TGTGCCAGCAGCCCCCTGCTACCGGGGGCTCTAGCGGGGGGCTCACAAGAGACCCAGTACTTC

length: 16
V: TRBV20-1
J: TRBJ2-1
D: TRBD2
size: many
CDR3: CSARVTAGNSYNEQFF
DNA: TGCAGTGCTAGAGTGACAGCGGGAAACTCCTACAATGAGCAGTTCTTC